What follows are 23 T cell receptor beta chains derived from one specimen sequenced in a study of CD8 T cells in ankylosing spondylitis. Findings and caveats of the study: One TCR beta motif, made up of about 8 highly homologous variants, appeared characteristic of ankylosing spondylitis blood.

Their target antigens are unknown. MiXCR, run by TCRdb on the 5' RACE reads, gives a single entry per CDR3 protein. This table has 220,000 or so distinct CDR3 sequences, 18% appearing once. Sequenced sample: blood, either unsorted or a sorted T cell fraction (not recorded which). The receptors come from a male donor with ankylosing spondylitis.

This clonotype has a count of ten or more. The chain links TRBV10-3 to TRBJ1-5; no firm D call. V lost 1 base and J 7 bases, leaving 11 bases between the germline ends. Germline lookup yields CDR1 ENHRY and CDR2 SYGVKD. This CDR3 is built from 14 residues. The DNA for the CDR3 is TGTGCCATCAGTGAGTTTCGGACGGAACAGCCCCAGCATTTT. Its protein product is CAISEFRTEQPQHF.

The chain links TRBV19 to TRBJ1-6; D not certain. V was trimmed by 3 bases and J by 3 bases, leaving 6 bases between them. The CDR3 spans 14 residues. In germline, CDR1 is LNHDA, CDR2 SQIVND (reference sequence). CDR3 nucleotides: TGTGCCAGTAGTATCCGGGACTATAATTCACCCCTCCACTTT. Its translation: CASSIRDYNSPLHF.

The chain couples TRBV7-2 to TRBJ2-5; 8 nucleotides agree with TRBD2. After removal of 5 bases from V and 3 bases from J, the junction contained 8 bases not matched to a gene. Germline CDR1 SGHTA, CDR2 FQGNSA. This CDR3 contains 15 residues. The CDR3 is CASSPPPGLEETQYF. The CDR3 DNA sequence: TGTGCCAGCAGCCCGCCACCGGGACTAGAAGAGACCCAGTACTTC. Complete variable domain (other parts from reference TRBV7-2 and TRBJ2-5): GAGVSQSPSNKVTEKGKDVELRCDPISGHTALYWYRQSLGQGLEFLIYFQGNSAPDKSGLPSDRFSAERTGGSVSTLTIQRTQQEDSAVYLCASSPPPGLEETQYFGPGTRLLVL.

The chain couples TRBV20-1 to TRBJ2-2; D may be TRBD1 (6 bases). Trimming took off 0 bases at V and 3 bases at J, with 14 bases between the two ends. The germline V gene has CDR1 DFQATT and CDR2 SNEGSKA (reference sequence). This CDR3 comprises 16 residues. The CDR3 sequence: CSARDLQGFHTGELFF. In nucleotides, the CDR3 is TGCAGTGCTAGAGATCTCCAGGGGTTCCACACCGGGGAGCTGTTTTTT.

The gene calls are TRBV19 and TRBJ1-4, with D uncertain. The V end was cut by 7 bases, the J end by 0 bases, with 15 bases between. The CDR3 covers 16 residues. Germline lookup yields CDR1 LNHDA and CDR2 SQIVND (reference sequence). The CDR3 region is CASTTALHTTNEKLFF. The CDR3 coding sequence is TGTGCCAGTACCACAGCCCTCCATACAACTAATGAAAAACTGTTTTTT. The full variable domain, in which reference TRBV19 and TRBJ1-4 provide the parts outside the CDR3, is DGGITQSPKYLFRKEGQNVTLSCEQNLNHDAMYWYRQDPGQGLRLIYYSQIVNDFQKGDIAEGYSVSREKKESFPLTVTSAQKNPTAFYLCASTTALHTTNEKLFFGSGTQLSVL.

V is TRBV6-1 and J is TRBJ2-1; 9 bases match TRBD2. The V gene end was trimmed by 1 base and the J gene end by 10 bases; junction bases not matched to a gene: 8. Germline V CDR1 and CDR2: MNHNS, SASEGT. This CDR3 has 15 amino acids. The CDR3 nucleotides read TGTGCCAGCAGTGAAGTGGATGCTAGCGGGGTCGAGCAGTTCTTC. This codes for CASSEVDASGVEQFF.

This clonotype was counted only a few times. This sequence joins TRBV11-2 and TRBJ2-5, with 13 nucleotides matching TRBD2. Trimming at V came to 1 base and at J to 5 bases, leaving 7 bases not matched to a gene. The CDR3 has 17 amino acids. Germline V gene lookup returns CDR1 SGHAT and CDR2 FQNNGV. Here the CDR3 reads CASSLGTSGSREETQYF. Written as DNA, the CDR3 is TGTGCCAGCAGCTTAGGGACTAGCGGGAGTCGGGAGGAGACCCAGTACTTC.

The chain carries TRBV7-9 and TRBJ2-3; D uncertain. The CDR3 extends over 15 amino acids. Trimming removed 1 base from V and 2 bases from J, with 10 bases in between. Germline V gene data show CDR1 as SEHNR and CDR2 as FQNEAQ (reference sequence). In DNA, the CDR3 is TGTGCCAGCAGCTTAGTGACCCCAACCACAGATACGCAGTATTTT. Translated: CASSLVTPTTDTQYF.

This clonotype was counted only a few times. V gene TRBV29-1 combines with J gene TRBJ2-1; the match to TRBD1 covers 8 bases. The germline CDR1 and CDR2 sequences are SQVTM and ANQGSEA. The CDR3 has 14 amino acids. V shed 3 bases, J shed 5 bases, and the junction held 6 bases outside the gene matches. CDR3 sequence reads: CSVEGTGSDNEQFF. The CDR3 DNA reads as TGCAGCGTTGAGGGGACAGGTTCTGACAATGAGCAGTTCTTC.

V is TRBV18 and J is TRBJ2-1; TRBD2 agrees at 12 bases. The CDR3 extends over 16 amino acids. Per germline, CDR1 KGHSH and CDR2 LQKENI. The V gene end was trimmed by 5 bases and the J gene end by 9 bases; junction bases not matched to a gene: 11. The CDR3: CASSGLAGIYSGEQFF. The CDR3 coding sequence is TGTGCCAGCTCAGGACTAGCGGGAATTTATTCCGGTGAGCAGTTCTTC.

V usage is TRBV7-9 and J usage is TRBJ2-3; D gene ambiguous. Per the germline V gene, CDR1 is SEHNR and CDR2 is FQNEAQ (reference sequence). There are 15 residues in the CDR3. Trimming shortened V by 2 bases and J by 2 bases, and 11 bases separated the two germline ends. Written as DNA, the CDR3 is TGTGCCAGCAGCTTATCGGGTCTTGACACAGATACGCAGTATTTT. Translated, it gives CASSLSGLDTDTQYF.

The rearrangement links TRBV7-9 to TRBJ2-7; D perhaps matches TRBD1 (6 bases). The CDR3 runs to 16 residues. V shed 5 bases and J shed 0 bases, with 17 bases lying between them. CDR1 and CDR2 from the germline V gene are SEHNR and FQNEAQ (reference sequence). In nucleotides, the CDR3 is TGTGCCAGCAGCCCACAGGGTGCCCTCCACTCCTACGAGCAGTACTTC. Amino acids: CASSPQGALHSYEQYF.

The CDR3 nucleotides read TGTGCCAGCAGGCCCGGGGGGTTGCCCGGGGAGCTGTTTTTT. This gives the protein CASRPGGLPGELFF. This rearrangement joins TRBV6-1 to TRBJ2-2, with 7 bases matching TRBD2. The CDR3 loop spans 14 amino acids. Trimming removed 6 bases from V and 6 bases from J; junction bases left unmatched: 7. Germline lookup yields CDR1 MNHNS and CDR2 SASEGT.

The CDR3 bases are TGCAGCGTCGGACGGCCGAAGGACAGCGACCAAGAGACCCAGTACTTC. Translation gives CSVGRPKDSDQETQYF. The genes are TRBV29-1 and TRBJ2-5; maybe TRBD1 (6 bases). Germline V lookup: CDR1 SQVTM, CDR2 ANQGSEA. The CDR3 sequence is 16 residues long. Trimming stripped 6 bases from V and 0 bases from J, with 20 bases between.

This clonotype was seen a handful of times. The rearrangement joins TRBV15 to TRBJ2-7; TRBD1 or TRBD2 may be the D gene (6 bases each). CDR1 is LNHNV and CDR2 is YYDKDF in the germline V gene (reference sequence). Deletions cut 4 bases from V and 5 bases from J, with 15 bases between. The CDR3 is 14 residues long. Here the CDR3 DNA reads TGTGCCACCAGCACGGGGGCCCTTCTGGACGAGCAGTACTTC. Protein: CATSTGALLDEQYF.

This clonotype was detected only a few times. This chain uses TRBV12-3 or TRBV12-4 with TRBJ2-3; TRBD2 matches at 10 bases. V trimming: 3 bases; J trimming: 1 base; junction bases outside the gene matches: 10. The CDR3 contains 18 residues. CDR3: CASSLGSGRPEGTDTQYF. The CDR3 DNA sequence: TGTGCCAGCAGTTTGGGTAGCGGGAGGCCCGAAGGCACAGATACGCAGTATTTT.

The rearrangement joins TRBV4-2 to TRBJ1-6; no clear D. V shed 0 bases and J shed 9 bases, with 15 bases lying between them. The CDR3 spans 16 residues. The germline V gene encodes CDR1 LGHNA and CDR2 YNFKEQ. The CDR3 here is CASSQEQLSLASPLHF. In DNA, the CDR3 is TGTGCCAGCAGCCAAGAACAGTTATCATTGGCTTCACCCCTCCACTTT.

This clonotype was recorded many times. This rearrangement joins TRBV12-3 or TRBV12-4 to TRBJ1-1, with D perhaps TRBD1 (5 bases). The germline V and J ends were trimmed by 3 bases and 10 bases, with 9 bases remaining between them. There are 11 residues in the CDR3. The CDR3 DNA sequence: TGTGCCAGCAGTTTTGGGGCCGGAGCTTTCTTT. This encodes CASSFGAGAFF.

The chain has TRBV28 and TRBJ2-1, with TRBD2 as a possible D gene (6 bases). V was cut by 7 bases and J by 10 bases, with 11 bases left in between. The CDR3 contains 11 residues. Germline V CDR1 and CDR2: MDHEN, SYDVKM. The DNA of the CDR3 is TGTGCCAGCATGGGGGGATGGGAGCAGTTCTTC. Amino acids: CASMGGWEQFF.

The genes are TRBV6-1 and TRBJ2-6; D ambiguous. The V and J ends lost 6 bases and 0 bases respectively, with 6 bases between them. CDR1 is MNHNS and CDR2 is SASEGT in the germline V gene. The CDR3 length is 14 residues. CDR3 loop: CASRVFSGANVLTF. For the CDR3, the DNA is TGTGCCAGCAGAGTGTTCTCTGGGGCCAACGTCCTGACTTTC.

This clonotype was picked up a small number of times. The V gene is TRBV18, the J gene TRBJ2-1; maybe TRBD2 (6 bases). This CDR3 is 16 amino acids long. CDR1 and CDR2 (germline): KGHSH, LQKENI. Trimming removed 3 bases at V and 0 bases at J, with 12 bases between. The CDR3 DNA follows: TGTGCCAGCTCACCGGCTATAGCGGCCTCCTACAATGAGCAGTTCTTC. This sequence encodes CASSPAIAASYNEQFF.

The chain has TRBV15 and TRBJ2-7; 7 bases fit TRBD2. The CDR3 runs 16 residues. Germline CDR1 LNHNV, CDR2 YYDKDF (reference sequence). V trimming: 1 base; J trimming: 4 bases; junction bases outside the gene matches: 10. The CDR3 DNA reads TGTGCCACCAGCAGAGGTCGGGAGGCCCTCGGGTACGAGCAGTACTTC. Protein product: CATSRGREALGYEQYF.

This clonotype has more than one count but fewer than ten. The CDR3 protein is CATSAGGLLDTQYF. The CDR3 bases are TGTGCCACCTCGGCCGGGGGGCTTCTAGATACGCAGTATTTT. The rearrangement links TRBV12-3 or TRBV12-4 to TRBJ2-3; D is possibly TRBD2 (7 bases). The CDR3 is made up of 14 amino acids. V lost 10 bases to trimming and J lost 5 bases, with 19 bases between them.